This T cell receptor beta chain was retrieved from a study of T-cell reconstitution after alpha-beta-depleted transplantation in children. TCRbeta library construction was performed incorporating unique molecular identifiers. TCRdb ran MiXCR on the PCR reads and lists one entry per CDR3 protein. Seen here are approximately 1,000,000 distinct CDR3 sequences, roughly 29% observed once, and the top ten hold roughly 30%. The CDR3 length is 16 residues. CDR1 is SGHRS, CDR2 YFSETQ, per germline. Trimming removed 0 bases at V and 0 bases at J, with 11 bases between. This clonotype was found a few times. The gene calls are TRBV5-1 and TRBJ2-3; no firm D call. The sequence was obtained from a boy younger than two who had a stem cell transplant for SCID, so the T cells may come from the graft donor. The sequenced sample was PBMCs, mostly from graft donor cells, obtained 360 days after TCRalphabeta/CD19-depleted stem cell transplant. CDR3 sequence (DNA): TGCGCCAGCAGCTTGGTTGTACCCCAGAGCACAGATACGCAGTATTTT. It yields the protein CASSLVVPQSTDTQYF. Variable domain in full (rest from reference TRBV5-1 and TRBJ2-3): KAGVTQTPRYLIKTRGQQVTLSCSPISGHRSVSWYQQTPGQGLQFLFEYFSETQRNKGNFPGRFSGRQFSNSRSEMNVSTLELGDSALYLCASSLVVPQSTDTQYFGPGTRLTVL.